This T cell receptor (beta chain) comes out of a study of blood T cell repertoires in COVID-19. The CDR3 extends over 17 amino acids. Unmatched junction bases numbered 7, after V lost 3 bases and J lost 4 bases. Looked up from germline, CDR1 is LNHDA and CDR2 is SQIVND (reference sequence). Some clones are missing from TCRdb's copy, which holds only in-frame ones; the method was immunoSEQ multiplex PCR. The sample shows around 160,000 clones, 85% to 90% of them seen only once. The V and J genes are TRBV19 and TRBJ2-1; 12 bases map to TRBD2. This receptor was obtained from a woman aged 25 to 39 with acute COVID-19. Source material: PBMCs or T cells enriched from blood (not recorded which). The CDR3 DNA reads as TGTGCCAGTAGTATTCGTGGGCTAGCGGGAGGGTACAATGAGCAGTTCTTC. Amino acids: CASSIRGLAGGYNEQFF.